This record looks at one T cell receptor beta chain sequence and its context. What it binds is unknown. This sample's treatment: approximately nine-day PBMC culture with coronavirus spike peptide pools or control peptides (ViraFEST assay). The data were taken from a study of vaccination and CD4 T cells after COVID-19. Study background: Collection of post-vaccine samples followed dose two by a median about 75 days, spanning a range of 14 to 241.

Notes on the study in general: Median roughly 90% of reactive clones detected in convalescent patients emerged only post-vaccination.

The ends were cut back, 2 bases at V and 0 bases at J, with 9 bases in the middle. The germline V gene has CDR1 MNHEY and CDR2 SVGAGI. There are 15 residues in the CDR3. Scientists ran DNA taken from cultured CD4+ T cells through the Oncomine TCR Beta short-read assay for sequencing. Genomic DNA was extracted from cultured CD4+ T cells. TCRdb re-called the PCR reads through MiXCR, storing one row per CDR3 protein. The profile shows about 13,000 distinct CDR3 sequences, around two fifths of them singletons. The source material was CD4+ T cells from blood, cultured in vitro. The TCR was taken from a human donor who had recovered from COVID-19. V and J are TRBV6-5 and TRBJ2-3; D is perhaps TRBD1 or TRBD2 (5 bases each). CDR3 sequence reads: CASSYTRDSTDTQYF. The CDR3 region has the DNA TGTGCCAGCAGTTACACCCGGGACAGCACAGATACGCAGTATTTT.